The clone carrying this T cell receptor beta chain came up once. Some clones are missing from TCRdb's copy, which holds only in-frame ones; the method was immunoSEQ multiplex PCR. The data show just over 300,000 clones, under 90% seen once. These data originate in a study of blood T cell repertoires in COVID-19. This CDR3 is built from 14 residues. Germline loops: CDR1 WNHNN, CDR2 SYGVQD (reference sequence). V lost 7 bases to trimming and J lost 5 bases; unmatched junction nucleotides: 5. The sequencing input was peripheral blood. This sequence joins TRBV10-1 and TRBJ2-2, with TRBD1 matching 9 bases. The receptor was derived from a woman in her 30s with COVID-19, enrolled during active disease. The CDR3: CASTETGGTGELFF. DNA for the CDR3: TGCGCCAGCACCGAGACAGGGGGGACCGGGGAGCTGTTTTTT.